Here is one T cell receptor beta chain with its context. Clones were read by immunoSEQ multiplex PCR, and TCRdb kept only the in-frame ones, dropping some. The sample contains more than 2,000,000 clones, just over 90% of which appear only once. This entry is derived from a study of shared clonotypes between healthy human individuals. Germline V gene lookup returns CDR1 MGHRA and CDR2 YSYEKL. Trimming at V came to 4 bases and at J to 7 bases, leaving 13 bases not matched to a gene. CDR3 size: 16 residues. The V and J genes are TRBV4-1 and TRBJ1-2, with TRBD1 identical over 9 bases. This TCR came from a man between 18 and 35 years old in good health. Some clones in this sample may be carry-over from other donors' samples. The sample taken for sequencing was naive CD4+ T cells from PBMCs. Subset defined: CD45RA+ positively selected. CDR3 region: CASSRTKPGQGGGYTF. In DNA form, the CDR3 reads TGCGCCAGCAGCCGGACGAAACCGGGACAGGGAGGTGGCTACACCTTC.